The next 21 T cell receptor beta chains were all read from a single sample in a study of control samples from healthy donors and cancer patients (TCRdb year 2020). The library was built by means of the immunoSEQ multiplex PCR assay. The clones in this table, taken by TCRdb from immuneACCESS, are in-frame only. Not every clone is retained; where verified, under half of the shortfall comes from an unresolved V gene, and the cause of the rest is unknown. This sample gives some 410,000 clones in total; 90% of them show up just once. The leading ten clones occupy over 5.5% of the sample. The specimen was PBMCs. These receptors were taken from a man aged 35-49 years with head and neck cancer.

This chain links TRBV5-6 with TRBJ1-5; D gene ambiguous. The V end lost 3 bases, the J end lost 5 bases, and 15 bases lay between the germline ends. This CDR3 contains 15 residues. CDR1 is SGHDT, CDR2 YYEEEE, per germline. The CDR3 region is CASSSTVRIDQPQHF. In DNA form, the CDR3 reads TGTGCCAGCAGCTCCACAGTGAGAATCGATCAGCCCCAGCATTTT. Full variable domain (missing parts from reference TRBV5-6 and TRBJ1-5): DAGVTQSPTHLIKTRGQQVTLRCSPKSGHDTVSWYQQALGQGPQFIFQYYEEEERQRGNFPDRFSGHQFPNYSSELNVNALLLGDSALYLCASSSTVRIDQPQHFGDGTRLSIL.

In nucleotides, the CDR3 is TGTGCCAGCAGCCCTAGTGCAGGGGCCGTCACTGAAGCTTTCTTT. Amino acids: CASSPSAGAVTEAFF. J is TRBJ1-1 and V is TRBV7-8, with D possibly being TRBD1 (6 bases). V was shortened by 5 bases and J by 4 bases, with 17 bases between the two germline ends. The CDR3 extends over 15 amino acids. Germline V gene sequence: CDR1 SGHVS, CDR2 FQNEAQ.

The gene calls are TRBV6-1 and TRBJ1-1, with 11 positions matching TRBD1. J lost 5 bases, V lost 4 bases, and 9 bases had no gene match. The V gene's germline CDR1 is MNHNS and CDR2 SASEGT. The CDR3 totals 16 residues. The DNA for the CDR3 is TGTGCCAGCAGTGGGACAGGGGGCGGTTTCAGGACTGAAGCTTTCTTT. This sequence encodes CASSGTGGGFRTEAFF.

V gene TRBV4-1 combines with J gene TRBJ2-2; D could derive from TRBD1 or TRBD2 (5 bases each). Germline-derived CDR1 and CDR2 are MGHRA and YSYEKL. The V end lost 0 bases, the J end lost 0 bases, and 23 bases lay between the germline ends. This CDR3 has 21 amino acids. This chain's CDR3 is CASSQEAPGRQLVPNTGELFF. The CDR3 region has the DNA TGCGCCAGCAGCCAAGAAGCCCCGGGACGACAGCTTGTTCCGAACACCGGGGAGCTGTTTTTT.

V usage is TRBV7-6 and J usage is TRBJ2-1, with TRBD2 matching over 11 bases. Per germline, CDR1 SGHVS and CDR2 FNYEAQ. J lost 3 bases, V lost 5 bases, and 3 bases had no gene match. This CDR3 has 15 residues. CDR3 sequence: CASSMTSGDYNEQFF. The CDR3 DNA reads as TGTGCCAGCAGCATGACTAGCGGGGACTACAATGAGCAGTTCTTC.

This clone was observed a single time. The chain employs TRBV5-1 and TRBJ2-5; D remains ambiguous. The CDR3 is 13 residues long. Trimming pared 0 bases from V and 0 bases from J, leaving 3 bases between. Looked up from germline, CDR1 is SGHRS and CDR2 is YFSETQ. In nucleotides, the CDR3 is TGCGCCAGCAGCTTGGAGTACCAAGAGACCCAGTACTTC. Translation: CASSLEYQETQYF.

The chain joins TRBV27 to TRBJ2-1; D perhaps matches TRBD2 (5 bases). The ends were cut back, 5 bases at V and 0 bases at J, with 14 bases in the middle. The CDR3 contains 16 residues. Germline V gives CDR1 MNHEY, CDR2 SMNVEV (reference sequence). CDR3 in amino acids: CASSPTVASSYNEQFF. The CDR3 DNA follows: TGTGCCAGCAGTCCGACCGTAGCGAGCTCCTACAATGAGCAGTTCTTC.

This sequence joins TRBV6-6 and TRBJ2-1; D gene ambiguous. V lost 0 bases and J lost 8, with 5 bases in between. The V gene's germline CDR1 is MNHNY and CDR2 SVGAGI (reference sequence). The CDR3 totals 12 residues. In DNA form, the CDR3 reads TGTGCCAGCAGTTACTCGAGAGATGAGCAGTTCTTC. Residues: CASSYSRDEQFF.

The chain couples TRBV5-1 to TRBJ1-5; D is undetermined. The germline V gene has CDR1 SGHRS and CDR2 YFSETQ. V lost 2 bases, J lost 3 bases, and 15 bases lay in between. CDR3 length equals 16 residues. The CDR3 loop is CASSFWTTMDNQPQHF. The CDR3 DNA is TGCGCCAGCAGCTTTTGGACGACTATGGACAATCAGCCCCAGCATTTT.

The chain joins TRBV5-8 to TRBJ1-2; 12 nucleotides line up with TRBD1. Trimming cost V 5 bases and J 2 bases; bases outside gene matches: 10. The CDR3 contains 17 residues. CDR1 and CDR2 from the germline V gene are SGHTS and YDEGEE. CDR3 in DNA: TGTGCCAGCAGTCCCGGGACAGGGGGCGACTACAACTATGGCTACACCTTC. This sequence encodes CASSPGTGGDYNYGYTF.

This clone was counted once. V and J are TRBV24-1 and TRBJ2-1, with 15 bases lining up with TRBD2. The CDR3 spans 20 residues. V lost 5 bases and J lost 0; bases outside the gene matches: 10. The germline gives CDR1 KGHDR, CDR2 SFDVKD. The CDR3 DNA reads as TGTGCCACCAGTGCGGGGACTAGCGGGGGGTGGCTTAGCTCCTACAATGAGCAGTTCTTC. It codes for CATSAGTSGGWLSSYNEQFF.

The V gene is TRBV2, the J gene TRBJ2-7, with a tentative D call TRBD1 (5 bases). There are 15 residues in the CDR3. Trimming stripped 5 bases from V and 6 bases from J, with 20 bases between. Germline CDR1 is SNHLY and CDR2 is FYNNEI. The CDR3 reads CASSQETEQASEQYF. CDR3 in DNA: TGTGCCAGCAGTCAGGAGACAGAGCAAGCCTCCGAGCAGTACTTC. The full variable domain, completed using reference TRBV2 and TRBJ2-7, is EPEVTQTPSHQVTQMGQEVILRCVPISNHLYFYWYRQILGQKVEFLVSFYNNEISEKSEIFDDQFSVERPDGSNFTLKIRSTKLEDSAMYFCASSQETEQASEQYFGPGTRLTVT.

This clone has a single count. This rearrangement joins TRBV7-8 to TRBJ1-2; the D is unclear. This CDR3 region has 15 residues. Germline CDR1 reads SGHVS; CDR2 reads FQNEAQ. The germline V and J ends were trimmed by 0 bases and 4 bases, with 12 bases remaining between them. CDR3 loop: CASSLAPDPAYGYTF. As DNA, the CDR3 is TGTGCCAGCAGCTTAGCACCGGACCCAGCCTATGGCTACACCTTC.

Only a few counts were recorded for this clone. V usage is TRBV11-3 and J usage is TRBJ2-3; 8 nucleotides match TRBD2. J lost 1 base, V lost 2 bases, and 5 bases had no gene match. CDR1 SGHNT and CDR2 YENEEA come from the germline V gene. This CDR3 is built from 16 residues. CDR3 nucleotides: TGTGCCAGCAGCTTAAGAGGTAGCGGGGGCACAGATACGCAGTATTTT. Protein: CASSLRGSGGTDTQYF.

V and J are TRBV19 and TRBJ2-6; perhaps D is TRBD1 or TRBD2 (5 bases each). Germline-derived CDR1 and CDR2 are LNHDA and SQIVND (reference sequence). The CDR3 has 15 amino acids. Trimming removed 4 bases from V and 4 bases from J, with 11 bases in between. The DNA of the CDR3 is TGTGCCAGTAGTACCAGGGAGAACGGGGCCAACGTCCTGACTTTC. This gives the protein CASSTRENGANVLTF.

The chain combines TRBV5-6 with TRBJ1-3, with D possibly being TRBD1 (6 bases). Germline V gene data show CDR1 as SGHDT and CDR2 as YYEEEE. CDR3 length: 13 residues. V was clipped by 0 bases and J by 7 bases, with 8 bases between them. The CDR3 DNA follows: TGTGCCAGCAGCTTGGGAAGGGGGAACACCATATATTTT. Its protein is CASSLGRGNTIYF.

The V call is TRBV27, the J call TRBJ2-7, with D perhaps TRBD1 or TRBD2 (5 bases each). CDR1 MNHEY and CDR2 SMNVEV come from the germline V gene (reference sequence). V lost 6 bases to trimming and J lost 2 bases, with 14 bases between them. This CDR3 is 14 amino acids long. In nucleotides, the CDR3 is TGTGCCAGCAGGCTCCGGGACGGAGCCTACGAGCAGTACTTC. Protein sequence: CASRLRDGAYEQYF.

This chain links TRBV24-1 with TRBJ2-2, with D unclear. Trimming shortened V by 5 bases and J by 2 bases, and 8 bases separated the two germline ends. Germline V lookup: CDR1 KGHDR, CDR2 SFDVKD. This CDR3 has 14 residues. In DNA form, the CDR3 reads TGTGCCACCAGTGTGGCCGGAAACACCGGGGAGCTGTTTTTT. Encoded protein: CATSVAGNTGELFF.

The chain links TRBV5-6 to TRBJ2-1; the D gene is possibly TRBD2 (6 bases). CDR1 and CDR2 (germline): SGHDT, YYEEEE. There are 16 residues in the CDR3. V lost 4 bases to trimming and J lost 9 bases, with 23 bases between them. The CDR3: CASSIRTGSRSTEQFF. In DNA form, the CDR3 reads TGTGCCAGCAGCATCCGAACCGGGAGTAGAAGTACTGAGCAGTTCTTC.

The rearrangement joins TRBV19 to TRBJ1-1; 8 nucleotides align to TRBD1. V shed 1 base and J 5 bases; nucleotides not matched to a gene: 12. CDR3 size: 17 residues. The germline V gene has CDR1 LNHDA and CDR2 SQIVND (reference sequence). The CDR3 region is CASSIAAGGTWKTEAFF. In DNA form, the CDR3 reads TGTGCCAGTAGTATAGCGGCAGGGGGCACGTGGAAAACTGAAGCTTTCTTT.

The genes are TRBV30 and TRBJ1-4, with D unresolved. V lost 1 base and J lost 5, with 11 bases in between. The length of the CDR3 is 14 residues. CDR1 and CDR2 (germline): GTSNPN, SVGIG (reference sequence). The CDR3 region is CAWSGKETNEKLFF. In DNA form, the CDR3 reads TGTGCCTGGAGTGGGAAGGAGACGAATGAAAAACTGTTTTTT.